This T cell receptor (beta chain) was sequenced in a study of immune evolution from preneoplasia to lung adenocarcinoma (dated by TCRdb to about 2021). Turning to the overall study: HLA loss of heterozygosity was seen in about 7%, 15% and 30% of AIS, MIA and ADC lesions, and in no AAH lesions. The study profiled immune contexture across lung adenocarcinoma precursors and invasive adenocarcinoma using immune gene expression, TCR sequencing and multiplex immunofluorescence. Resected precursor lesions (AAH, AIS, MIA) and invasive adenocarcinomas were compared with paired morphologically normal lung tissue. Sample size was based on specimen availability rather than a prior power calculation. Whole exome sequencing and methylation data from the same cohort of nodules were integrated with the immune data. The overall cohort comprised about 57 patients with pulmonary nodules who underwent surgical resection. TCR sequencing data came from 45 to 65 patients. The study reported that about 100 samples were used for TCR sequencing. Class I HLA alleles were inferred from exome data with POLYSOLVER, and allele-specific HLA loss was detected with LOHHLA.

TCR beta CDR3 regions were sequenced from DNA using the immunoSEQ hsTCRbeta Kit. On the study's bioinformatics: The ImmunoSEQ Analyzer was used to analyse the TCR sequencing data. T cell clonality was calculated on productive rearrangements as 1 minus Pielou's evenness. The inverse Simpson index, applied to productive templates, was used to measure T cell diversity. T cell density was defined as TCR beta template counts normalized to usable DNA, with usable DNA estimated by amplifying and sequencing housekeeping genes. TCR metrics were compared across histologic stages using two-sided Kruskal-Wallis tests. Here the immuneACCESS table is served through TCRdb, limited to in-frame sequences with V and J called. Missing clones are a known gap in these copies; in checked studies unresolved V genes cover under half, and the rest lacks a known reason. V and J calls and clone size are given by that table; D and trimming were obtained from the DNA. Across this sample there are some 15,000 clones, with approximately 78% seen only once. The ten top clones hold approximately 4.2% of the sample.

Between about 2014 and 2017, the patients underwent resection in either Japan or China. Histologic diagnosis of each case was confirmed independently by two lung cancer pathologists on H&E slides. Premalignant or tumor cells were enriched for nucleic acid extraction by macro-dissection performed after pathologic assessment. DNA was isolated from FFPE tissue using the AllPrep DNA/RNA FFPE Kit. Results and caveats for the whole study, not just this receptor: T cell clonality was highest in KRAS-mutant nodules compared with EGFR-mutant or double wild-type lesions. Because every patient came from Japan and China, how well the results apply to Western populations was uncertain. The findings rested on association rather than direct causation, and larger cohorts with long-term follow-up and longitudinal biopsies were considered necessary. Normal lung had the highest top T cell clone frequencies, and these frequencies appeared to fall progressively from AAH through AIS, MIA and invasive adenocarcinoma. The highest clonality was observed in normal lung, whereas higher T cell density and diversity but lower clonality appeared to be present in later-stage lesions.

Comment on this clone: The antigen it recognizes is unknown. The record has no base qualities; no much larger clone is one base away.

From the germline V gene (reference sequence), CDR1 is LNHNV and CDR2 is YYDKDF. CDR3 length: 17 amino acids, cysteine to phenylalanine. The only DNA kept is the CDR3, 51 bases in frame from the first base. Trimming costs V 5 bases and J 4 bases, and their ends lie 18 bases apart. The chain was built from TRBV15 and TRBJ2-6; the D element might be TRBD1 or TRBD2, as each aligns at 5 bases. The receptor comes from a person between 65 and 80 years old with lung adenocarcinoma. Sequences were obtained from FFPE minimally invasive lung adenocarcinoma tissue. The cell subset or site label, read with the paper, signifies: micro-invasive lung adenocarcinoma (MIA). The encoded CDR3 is CATSPTVEGFGANVLTF. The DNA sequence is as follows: TGTGCCACCAGCCCTACCGTTGAGGGGTTCGGGGCCAACGTCCTGACTTTC.